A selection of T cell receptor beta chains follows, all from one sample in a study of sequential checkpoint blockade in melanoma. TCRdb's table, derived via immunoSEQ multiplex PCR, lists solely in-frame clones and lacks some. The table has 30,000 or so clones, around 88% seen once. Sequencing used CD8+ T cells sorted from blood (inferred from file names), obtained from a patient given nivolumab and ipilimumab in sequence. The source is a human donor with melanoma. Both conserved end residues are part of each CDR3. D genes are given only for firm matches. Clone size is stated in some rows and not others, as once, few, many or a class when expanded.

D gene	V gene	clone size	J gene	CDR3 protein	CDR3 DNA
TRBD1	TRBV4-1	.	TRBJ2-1	CASSHPPGQAFYNEQFF	TGCGCCAGCAGCCATCCTCCGGGACAGGCCTTCTACAATGAGCAGTTCTTC
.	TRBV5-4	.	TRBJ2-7	CASSRASEQYF	TGTGCCAGCAGCAGAGCGAGCGAGCAGTACTTC
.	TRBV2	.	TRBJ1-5	CASTPQGRSNQPQHF	TGTGCCAGCACCCCTCAGGGAAGGTCCAATCAGCCCCAGCATTTT
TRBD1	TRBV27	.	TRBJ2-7	CASSLSKGTGRHEQYF	TGTGCCAGCAGTTTATCGAAAGGGACAGGGCGTCACGAGCAGTACTTC
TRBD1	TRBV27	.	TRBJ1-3	CASRSQGTIYF	TGTGCCAGCAGGTCACAGGGGACCATATATTTT
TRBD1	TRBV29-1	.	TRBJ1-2	CSVTGVVGYTF	TGCAGCGTCACAGGGGTGGTTGGCTACACCTTC
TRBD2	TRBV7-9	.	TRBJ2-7	CASSLVTGGDDYEQYF	TGTGCCAGCAGCTTAGTTACCGGGGGGGATGACTACGAGCAGTACTTC
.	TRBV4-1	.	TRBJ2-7	CASSLAPGQSSYEQYF	TGTGCCAGCAGCTTAGCGCCGGGACAAAGCTCCTACGAGCAGTACTTC
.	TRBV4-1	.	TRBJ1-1	CASSPGAGNTEAFF	TGCGCCAGCAGCCCCGGCGCAGGGAACACTGAAGCTTTCTTT
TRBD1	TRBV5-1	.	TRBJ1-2	CASSPDRGNGYTF	TGCGCCAGCAGCCCGGACAGGGGTAATGGCTACACCTTC
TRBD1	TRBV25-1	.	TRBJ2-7	CASSGDRHYEQYF	TGTGCCAGCAGTGGGGACAGGCACTACGAGCAGTACTTC
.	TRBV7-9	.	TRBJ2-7	CASSLVAYEQYF	TGTGCCAGCAGCTTAGTTGCCTACGAGCAGTACTTC
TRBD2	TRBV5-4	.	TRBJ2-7	CAGSAGLAGSNEQYF	TGTGCCGGCAGCGCCGGACTAGCGGGATCGAACGAGCAGTACTTC
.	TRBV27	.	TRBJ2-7	CASSSRDTTYEQYF	TGTGCCAGCAGTTCCCGGGACACCACCTACGAGCAGTACTTC
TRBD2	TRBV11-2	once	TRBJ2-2	CASSLVFSGRSGELFF	TGTGCCAGCAGCTTAGTGTTTAGCGGGAGGTCCGGGGAGCTGTTTTTT
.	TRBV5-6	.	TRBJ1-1	CASSLPYSNTEAFF	TGTGCCAGCAGCTTGCCCTACAGCAACACTGAAGCTTTCTTT
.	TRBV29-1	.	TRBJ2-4	CSVQVKNIQYF	TGCAGCGTCCAGGTCAAAAACATTCAGTACTTC
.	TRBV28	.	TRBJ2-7	CASSRRYEQYF	TGTGCCAGCAGCCGGAGATACGAGCAGTACTTC
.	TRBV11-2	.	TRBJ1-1	CASSLEAGFTEAFF	TGTGCCAGCAGCTTAGAGGCAGGGTTCACTGAAGCTTTCTTT
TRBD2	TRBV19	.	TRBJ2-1	CASSASLAGGPNEQFF	TGTGCCAGTAGTGCCTCTTTAGCGGGGGGGCCCAATGAGCAGTTCTTC
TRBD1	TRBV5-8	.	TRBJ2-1	CASSPPSWDRVNNEQFF	TGTGCCAGCAGCCCCCCCTCCTGGGACAGGGTGAACAATGAGCAGTTCTTC
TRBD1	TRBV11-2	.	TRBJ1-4	CASSTGVATNEKLFF	TGTGCCAGCAGCACAGGGGTCGCAACTAATGAAAAACTGTTTTTT
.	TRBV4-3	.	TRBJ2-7	CASSQVAGFSYEQYF	TGCGCCAGCAGCCAGGTTGCGGGGTTCTCCTACGAGCAGTACTTC
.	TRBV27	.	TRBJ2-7	CASRLNPTGLEQYF	TGTGCCAGCAGGCTAAACCCAACAGGGCTCGAGCAGTACTTC
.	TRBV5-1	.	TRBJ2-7	CASSPGGPYEQYF	TGCGCCAGCAGCCCGGGCGGGCCATACGAGCAGTACTTC
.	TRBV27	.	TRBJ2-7	CASSPQGALYEQYF	TGTGCCAGCAGTCCACAGGGAGCCCTCTACGAGCAGTACTTC
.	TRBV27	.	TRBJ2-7	CASSPLTGSLGEQYF	TGTGCCAGCAGTCCCCTGACAGGCAGTTTGGGAGAGCAGTACTTC
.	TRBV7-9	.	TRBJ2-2	CASSSIARNTGELFF	TGTGCCAGCAGCTCTATAGCGCGAAACACCGGGGAGCTGTTTTTT
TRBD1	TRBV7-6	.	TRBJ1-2	CASSPGQGLYGYTF	TGTGCCAGCAGCCCGGGACAGGGCCTTTATGGCTACACCTTC
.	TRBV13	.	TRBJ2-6	CASSWTVSGANVLTF	TGTGCCAGCAGCTGGACAGTCTCTGGGGCCAACGTCCTGACTTTC
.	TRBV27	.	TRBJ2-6	CASSFLRGNANVLTF	TGTGCCAGCAGTTTCCTTAGGGGTAACGCCAACGTCCTGACTTTC
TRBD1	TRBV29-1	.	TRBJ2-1	CSQGGRGYLYEQFF	TGCAGTCAAGGGGGCAGGGGATATTTATATGAGCAGTTCTTC
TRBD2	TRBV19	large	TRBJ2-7	CASSTLTSGLLYEQYF	TGTGCCAGTAGTACTCTGACTAGCGGGTTACTCTACGAGCAGTACTTC
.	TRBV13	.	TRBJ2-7	CASSVSSYEQYF	TGTGCCAGCAGCGTGAGCTCCTACGAGCAGTACTTC
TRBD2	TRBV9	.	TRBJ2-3	CASSISRSGGAGSTDTQYF	TGTGCCAGCAGCATTAGTCGTAGCGGGGGGGCGGGGAGCACAGATACGCAGTATTTT
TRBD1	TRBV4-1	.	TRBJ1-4	CASSQFRQGANEKLFF	TGCGCCAGCAGCCAATTTCGACAGGGGGCAAATGAAAAACTGTTTTTT
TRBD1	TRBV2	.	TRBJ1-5	CASSGDRSEYSNQPQHF	TGTGCCAGCAGTGGGGACAGGTCTGAATATAGCAATCAGCCCCAGCATTTT
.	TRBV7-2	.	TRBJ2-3	CASSLSGNGLDTQYF	TGTGCCAGCAGCTTATCGGGGAACGGGTTGGATACGCAGTATTTT
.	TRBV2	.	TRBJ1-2	CASSEDTYGYTF	TGTGCCAGCAGCGAGGACACCTATGGCTACACCTTC
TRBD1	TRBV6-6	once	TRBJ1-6	CASSYGTGNSPLHF	TGTGCCAGCAGTTACGGGACAGGGAATTCACCCCTCCACTTT
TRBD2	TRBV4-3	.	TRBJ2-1	CASSQGTSGRANEQFF	TGCGCCAGCAGCCAAGGGACTAGCGGGAGGGCCAATGAGCAGTTCTTC
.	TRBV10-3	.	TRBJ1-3	CAISESSRNTIYF	TGTGCCATCAGTGAGTCAAGCCGAAACACCATATATTTT
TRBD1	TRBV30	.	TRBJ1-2	CAWGRDRRRGGYTF	TGTGCCTGGGGCCGGGACAGGCGCCGGGGGGGCTACACCTTC
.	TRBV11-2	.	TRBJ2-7	CASSLSGSYEQYF	TGTGCCAGCAGCTTAAGCGGGTCCTACGAGCAGTACTTC
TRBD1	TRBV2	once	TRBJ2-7	CASSEAGGAFYEQYF	TGTGCCAGCAGTGAGGCAGGGGGCGCATTCTACGAGCAGTACTTC
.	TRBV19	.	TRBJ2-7	CASSIAGAHEQYF	TGTGCCAGTAGTATTGCAGGGGCCCACGAGCAGTACTTC
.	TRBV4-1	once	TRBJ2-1	CASSQSAPEQFF	TGCGCCAGCAGCCAGAGCGCCCCCGAGCAGTTCTTC
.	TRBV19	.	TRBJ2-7	CASSKGEMSYEQYF	TGTGCCAGTAGTAAGGGGGAGATGTCCTACGAGCAGTACTTC
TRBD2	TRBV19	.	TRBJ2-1	CASSSLLAEYNEQFF	TGTGCCAGTAGTAGTCTACTAGCGGAGTACAATGAGCAGTTCTTC
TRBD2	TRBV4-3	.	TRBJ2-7	CASSQERALAGVYEQYF	TGCGCCAGCAGCCAAGAACGGGCGCTAGCGGGAGTCTACGAGCAGTACTTC
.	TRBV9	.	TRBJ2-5	CASSPPPWGLEETQYF	TGTGCCAGCAGCCCCCCCCCTTGGGGCTTGGAGGAGACCCAGTACTTC
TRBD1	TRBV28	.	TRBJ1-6	CASSAPQTGDSPLHF	TGTGCCAGCAGTGCCCCCCAGACAGGGGACTCACCCCTCCACTTT
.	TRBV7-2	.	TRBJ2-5	CASSLGTSGETQYF	TGTGCCAGCAGCTTAGGGACGTCGGGGGAGACCCAGTACTTC
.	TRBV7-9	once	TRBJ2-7	CASRNTETEQYF	TGTGCCAGCAGAAATACAGAGACCGAGCAGTACTTC
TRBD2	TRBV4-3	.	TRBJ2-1	CASSPRYPSGYNEQFF	TGCGCCAGCAGCCCCCGCTATCCTAGCGGTTACAATGAGCAGTTCTTC